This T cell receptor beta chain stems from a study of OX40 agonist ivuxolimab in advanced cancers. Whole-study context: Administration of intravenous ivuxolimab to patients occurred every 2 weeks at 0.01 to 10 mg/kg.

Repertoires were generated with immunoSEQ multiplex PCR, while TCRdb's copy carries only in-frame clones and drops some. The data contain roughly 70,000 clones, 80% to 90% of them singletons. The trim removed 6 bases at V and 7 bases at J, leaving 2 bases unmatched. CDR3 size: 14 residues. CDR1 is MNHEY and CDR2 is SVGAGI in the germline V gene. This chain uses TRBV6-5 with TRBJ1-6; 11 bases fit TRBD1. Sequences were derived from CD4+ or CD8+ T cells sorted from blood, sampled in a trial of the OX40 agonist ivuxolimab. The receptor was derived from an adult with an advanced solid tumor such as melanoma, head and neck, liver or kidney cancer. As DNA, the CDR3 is TGTGCCAGCAGCCGGGACAGGGGGAATTCACCCCTCCACTTT. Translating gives CASSRDRGNSPLHF.